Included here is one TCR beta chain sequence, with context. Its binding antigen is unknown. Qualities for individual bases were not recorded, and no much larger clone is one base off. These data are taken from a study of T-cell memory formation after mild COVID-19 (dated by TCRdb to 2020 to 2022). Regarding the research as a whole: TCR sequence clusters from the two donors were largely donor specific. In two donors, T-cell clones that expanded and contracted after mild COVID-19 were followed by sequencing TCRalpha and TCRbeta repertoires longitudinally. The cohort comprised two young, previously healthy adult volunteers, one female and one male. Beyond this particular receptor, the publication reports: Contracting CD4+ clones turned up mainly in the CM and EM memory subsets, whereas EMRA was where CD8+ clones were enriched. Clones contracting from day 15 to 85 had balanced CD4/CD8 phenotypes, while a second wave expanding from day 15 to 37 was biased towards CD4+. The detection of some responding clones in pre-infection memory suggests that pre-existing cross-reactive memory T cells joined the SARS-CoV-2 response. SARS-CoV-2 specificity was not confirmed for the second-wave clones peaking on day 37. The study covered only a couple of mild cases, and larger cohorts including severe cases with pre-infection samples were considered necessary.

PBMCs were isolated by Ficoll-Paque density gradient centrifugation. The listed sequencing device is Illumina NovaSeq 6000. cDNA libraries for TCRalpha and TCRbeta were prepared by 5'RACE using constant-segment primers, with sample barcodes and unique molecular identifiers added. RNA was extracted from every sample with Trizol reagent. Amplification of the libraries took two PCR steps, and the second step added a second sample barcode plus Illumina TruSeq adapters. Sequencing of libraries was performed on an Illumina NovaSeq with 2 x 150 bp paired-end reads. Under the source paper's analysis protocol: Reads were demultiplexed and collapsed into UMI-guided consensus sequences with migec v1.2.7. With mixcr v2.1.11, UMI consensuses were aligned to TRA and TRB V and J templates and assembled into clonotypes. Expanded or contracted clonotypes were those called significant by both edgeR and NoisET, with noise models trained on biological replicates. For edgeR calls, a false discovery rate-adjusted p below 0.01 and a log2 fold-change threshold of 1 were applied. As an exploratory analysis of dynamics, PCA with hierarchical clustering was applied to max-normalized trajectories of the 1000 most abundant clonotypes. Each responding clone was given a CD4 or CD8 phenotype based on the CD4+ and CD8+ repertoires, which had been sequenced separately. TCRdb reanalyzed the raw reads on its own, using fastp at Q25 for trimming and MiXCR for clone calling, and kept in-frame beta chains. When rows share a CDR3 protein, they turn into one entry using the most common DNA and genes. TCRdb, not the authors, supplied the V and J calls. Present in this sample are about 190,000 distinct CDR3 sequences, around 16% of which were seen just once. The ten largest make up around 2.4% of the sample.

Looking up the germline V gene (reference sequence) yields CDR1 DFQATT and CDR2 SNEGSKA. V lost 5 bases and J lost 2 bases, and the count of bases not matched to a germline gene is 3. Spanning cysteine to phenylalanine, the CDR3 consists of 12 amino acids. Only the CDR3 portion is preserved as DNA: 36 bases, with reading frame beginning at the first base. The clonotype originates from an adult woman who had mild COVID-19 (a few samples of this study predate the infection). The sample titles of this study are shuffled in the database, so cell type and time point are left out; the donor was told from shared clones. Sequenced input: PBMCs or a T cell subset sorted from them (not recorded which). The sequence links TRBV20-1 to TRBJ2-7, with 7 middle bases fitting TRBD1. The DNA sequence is TGCAGTGCTGGGGACAGTACCTACGAGCAGTACTTC. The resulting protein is CSAGDSTYEQYF.